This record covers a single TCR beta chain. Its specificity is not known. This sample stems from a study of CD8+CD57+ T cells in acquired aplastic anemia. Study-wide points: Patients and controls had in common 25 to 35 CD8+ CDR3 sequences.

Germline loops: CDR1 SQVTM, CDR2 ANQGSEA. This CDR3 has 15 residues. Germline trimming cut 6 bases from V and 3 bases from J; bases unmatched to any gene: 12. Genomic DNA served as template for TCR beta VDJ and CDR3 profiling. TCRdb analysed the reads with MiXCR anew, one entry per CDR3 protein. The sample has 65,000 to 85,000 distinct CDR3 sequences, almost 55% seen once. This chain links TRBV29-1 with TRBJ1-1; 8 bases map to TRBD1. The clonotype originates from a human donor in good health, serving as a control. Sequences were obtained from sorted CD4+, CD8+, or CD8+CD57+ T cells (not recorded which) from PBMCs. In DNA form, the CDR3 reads TGCAGCGTGCAGGGACAGGCTTGGGTTGACACTGAAGCTTTCTTT. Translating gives CSVQGQAWVDTEAFF.